A selection of T cell receptor beta chains follows, all from one sample in a study of T cells in Graves' hyperthyroidism and ophthalmopathy. TCRdb passed the multiplex PCR reads through MiXCR, listing each CDR3 protein once. The table includes 600,000 to 650,000 distinct CDR3 sequences, around 21% detected once. Input material: blood. Receptors were obtained from a man younger than 45 with Graves' ophthalmopathy. Each CDR3 is given with its conserved first and last residue. The order of the fields is clone size, V gene, D gene, J gene, CDR3 protein, CDR3 DNA. D genes are given only for firm matches. Part of the rows lack a size; the others show once, few, many or a class for expanded clones.

>many|TRBV7-8|-|TRBJ2-5
CASSTLTGTNQETQYF
TGTGCCAGCAGCACACTGACCGGGACAAACCAAGAGACCCAGTACTTC
>few|TRBV2|-|TRBJ1-6
CARRESYNSPLHF
TGTGCCAGAAGGGAATCCTATAATTCACCCCTCCACTTT
>-|TRBV7-3|-|TRBJ2-3
CASSAQGLDTQYF
TGTGCCAGCAGCGCACAGGGTCTGGATACGCAGTATTTT
>many|TRBV27|TRBD1|TRBJ2-1
CASSPGQGAVNEQFF
TGTGCCAGCAGTCCCGGACAGGGGGCAGTCAATGAGCAGTTCTTC
>-|TRBV11-2|TRBD2|TRBJ2-1
CASSLDQRGVIAGGREQFF
TGTGCCAGCAGCTTAGATCAACGGGGGGTAATAGCGGGAGGGCGGGAGCAGTTCTTC
>-|TRBV28|-|TRBJ1-4
CASSLTKGRNEKLFF
TGTGCCAGCAGTTTAACTAAGGGGCGGAATGAAAAACTGTTTTTT
>many|TRBV24-1|-|TRBJ2-1
CATSDFGQGWYNEQFF
TGTGCCACCAGTGATTTCGGGCAGGGGTGGTACAATGAGCAGTTCTTC
>-|TRBV29-1|-|TRBJ1-5
CSVVEHPDQPQHF
TGCAGCGTTGTGGAGCATCCAGATCAGCCCCAGCATTTT
>many|TRBV30|-|TRBJ1-1
CAWAGYTEAFF
TGTGCCTGGGCAGGCTACACTGAAGCTTTCTTT
>few|TRBV11-2|-|TRBJ2-3
CASSNYLRADTQYF
TGTGCCAGCAGCAACTATCTAAGGGCAGATACGCAGTATTTT
>-|TRBV19|-|TRBJ2-7
CASSPSGMVTYEQYF
TGTGCCAGTAGTCCCTCAGGTATGGTTACCTACGAGCAGTACTTC
>-|TRBV7-2|TRBD1|TRBJ2-7
CASSSGTVTYEQYF
TGTGCCAGCAGCTCCGGGACAGTCACCTACGAGCAGTACTTC
>-|TRBV5-6|-|TRBJ1-5
CASSLGSLRRGDQPQHF
TGTGCCAGCAGCTTGGGGAGTTTGCGGCGTGGGGATCAGCCCCAGCATTTT